These 5 T cell receptor beta chains share one sample of origin, sequenced in a study of T cell repertoires in cytomegalovirus infection. From the reads, TCRdb called clonotypes with MiXCR, one entry per CDR3 protein. The table lists 450,000 to 550,000 distinct CDR3 sequences, 15% to 20% of them singletons. Sample: CD8+ T cells from PBMCs. These receptors all stem from a human donor in good health (CMV status not recorded). Some clones in this sample may be carry-over from other donors' samples.

This clonotype is a singleton in its sample. DNA of the CDR3: TGTGCCAGCCGAAAAGAGAGTGAGCAGTTCTTC. Amino acid sequence: CASRKESEQFF. The chain has TRBV28 and TRBJ2-1; D is unresolved. V was shortened by 8 bases and J by 9 bases, with 11 bases between the two germline ends. Germline CDR1 reads MDHEN; CDR2 reads SYDVKM. This CDR3 contains 11 residues.

This clonotype was detected ten times or more. The chain couples TRBV6-1 to TRBJ2-7, with D unclear. V lost 8 bases to trimming and J lost 0 bases, with 11 bases between them. The CDR3 has 13 residues. Germline CDR1 reads MNHNS; CDR2 reads SASEGT. The CDR3 reads CASEPRSSYEQYF. The CDR3 region has the DNA TGTGCCAGCGAACCCCGGTCCTCCTACGAGCAGTACTTC.

This clonotype was seen many times. The V and J genes are TRBV27 and TRBJ2-7; D tentatively fits TRBD1 or TRBD2 (6 bases each). Germline loops: CDR1 MNHEY, CDR2 SMNVEV (reference sequence). The CDR3 is 16 residues long. V lost 0 bases to trimming and J lost 3 bases, with 15 bases between them. CDR3 in amino acids: CASSLSEGTNHYEQYF. The CDR3 DNA is TGTGCCAGCAGTTTATCGGAGGGGACAAACCACTACGAGCAGTACTTC.

This clonotype was counted a few times. The chain has TRBV28 and TRBJ2-5, with D maybe TRBD2 (6 bases). CDR1 MDHEN and CDR2 SYDVKM come from the germline V gene. This CDR3 has 17 amino acids. Trimming removed 4 bases at V and 0 bases at J, with 18 bases between. CDR3 sequence: CASSYARDLTYQETQYF. CDR3 DNA: TGTGCCAGCAGTTATGCGCGGGACCTAACGTACCAAGAGACCCAGTACTTC.

The gene calls are TRBV6-6 and TRBJ1-5; no firm D call. CDR3 size: 17 residues. Trimming took 5 bases from V and 1 from J, leaving 18 bases between them. Germline CDR1 is MNHNY and CDR2 is SVGAGI (reference sequence). CDR3 amino acids: CASSPVEGQESNQPQHF. The CDR3 DNA sequence: TGTGCCAGCAGTCCCGTAGAAGGGCAGGAAAGCAATCAGCCCCAGCATTTT.